The source of this T cell receptor (beta chain) is a study of blood T cell repertoires in COVID-19. This clone was counted only a few times. This CDR3 comprises 19 residues. V lost 1 base and J lost 6; bases outside the gene matches: 11. Per germline, CDR1 SGHDN and CDR2 FVKESK. Authors' analysis steps: Amplification from reference gene primers served as the basis for estimated nucleated cell counts. Generated by immunoSEQ multiplex PCR, the TCRdb table keeps only in-frame clones and is missing some. For V, J and clone size, that table is used; D and trimming come from the DNA. The data hold around 200,000 clones, with about 84% observed a single time.

The receptor comes from a person between 70 and 80 years old with COVID-19, enrolled during active disease. This chain joins TRBV14 and TRBJ2-6, with 11 bases identical to TRBD2. Sequencing was performed on peripheral blood. The CDR3 coding sequence is TGTGCCAGCAGCCAAGTAGCGGGAGGGCCAGGGTTTGTGGCCAACGTCCTGACTTTC. Translating gives CASSQVAGGPGFVANVLTF.